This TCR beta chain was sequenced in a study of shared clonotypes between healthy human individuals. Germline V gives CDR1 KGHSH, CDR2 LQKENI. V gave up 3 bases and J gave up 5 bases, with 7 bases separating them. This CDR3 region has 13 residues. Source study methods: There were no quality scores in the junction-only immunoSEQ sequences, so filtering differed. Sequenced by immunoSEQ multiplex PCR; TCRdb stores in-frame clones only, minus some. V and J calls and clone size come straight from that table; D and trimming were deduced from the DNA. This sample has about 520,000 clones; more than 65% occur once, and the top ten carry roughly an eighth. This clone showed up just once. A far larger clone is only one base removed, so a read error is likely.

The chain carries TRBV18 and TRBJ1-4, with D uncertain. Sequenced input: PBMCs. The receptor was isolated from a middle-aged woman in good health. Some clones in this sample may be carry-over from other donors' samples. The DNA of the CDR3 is TGTGCCAGCTCACCTCGGAAGAATGAAAAACTGTTTTTT. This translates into CASSPRKNEKLFF.